This paragraph reports one T cell receptor (beta chain). The antigen remains undetermined. The data stem from a study of blood T cells in healthy people across ages. Using a J-beta primer mix together with a sample-barcoded 5' primer, a second PCR was run for roughly 6 to 12 cycles. Sequencing of every sample gave 3 million or more CDR3-containing paired-end reads. TCRdb ran MiXCR on the 5' RACE reads and lists one entry per CDR3 protein. The sample yields about 640,000 distinct CDR3 sequences, 58% seen once. Study-wide findings and caveats: Estimates drawn from one million T cells were deemed to understate diversity.

V was cut by 1 base and J by 8 bases, with 12 bases left in between. CDR3 length: 13 amino acids. Germline CDR1 is SGHNT and CDR2 is YYREEE (reference sequence). Those donating, healthy Caucasian individuals from Russia, were aged roughly 6 to 90. Source material: blood. The clonotype was recovered from a man between 60 and 75 years old in good health. This sequence joins TRBV5-4 and TRBJ1-2; a possible D gene is TRBD1 (6 bases). In DNA form, the CDR3 reads TGTGCCAGCAGCTTGCTGGGGGGCGGGGGCTACACCTTC. Its translation: CASSLLGGGGYTF.